A single sample is the source of the 27 T cell receptor beta chains below, sequenced in a study of cytomegalovirus exposure and HLA in healthy donors. PCR primers comprised 60 Vbeta and 13 Jbeta primers. Sequenced by immunoSEQ multiplex PCR; TCRdb stores in-frame clones only, minus some. The sample has over 130,000 clones; around 79% are singletons. The source material was PBMCs. The receptors were gathered from a man in his fifties or sixties in good health and CMV-seropositive.

This clone has only a few counts. The chain is built from TRBV4-2 and TRBJ1-4; TRBD1 matches at 10 bases. CDR3 length equals 16 residues. J lost 0 bases, V lost 3 bases, and 1 base had no gene match. Germline V gene data show CDR1 as LGHNA and CDR2 as YNFKEQ. The CDR3 spells CASSQGQGTTNEKLFF. CDR3 coding DNA: TGTGCCAGCAGCCAGGGACAGGGGACAACTAATGAAAAACTGTTTTTT.

This chain joins TRBV2 and TRBJ2-7; TRBD2 agrees at 12 bases. The V gene end was trimmed by 5 bases and the J gene end by 6 bases; junction bases not matched to a gene: 8. The CDR3 is 15 residues long. Germline V gene sequence: CDR1 SNHLY, CDR2 FYNNEI. Here the CDR3 DNA reads TGTGCCAGCAGTACGCTGACTAGCGGGAGCGGCGAGCAGTACTTC. This codes for CASSTLTSGSGEQYF.

There are a few counts of this clone. The chain has TRBV19 and TRBJ2-3, with a tentative D call TRBD2 (8 bases). The germline gives CDR1 LNHDA, CDR2 SQIVND (reference sequence). Trimming shortened V by 2 bases and J by 4 bases, and 22 bases separated the two germline ends. The CDR3 spans 18 residues. In DNA form, the CDR3 reads TGTGCCAGTAGTATACGGAAGGGGGCGGGAGGAATTGCAGATACGCAGTATTTT. Amino acids: CASSIRKGAGGIADTQYF.

As to this clone: The junction departs from germline at one end; a sequencing error may be responsible. The chain uses TRBV30 and TRBJ1-5, with D possibly TRBD1 on 5 matching bases. The CDR3 contains 13 residues. Germline assignment: CDR1 GTSNPN and CDR2 SVGIG (reference sequence). CDR3 in DNA: TGTGCCTGGAGCGGCGGGGGTTATCAACCCCAGCATTTT. Protein: CAWSGGGYQPQHF.

V gene TRBV6-5 combines with J gene TRBJ2-1, with a possible D match to TRBD1 (6 bases). Trimming removed 3 bases at V and 6 bases at J, with 12 bases between. The germline gives CDR1 MNHEY, CDR2 SVGAGI. This CDR3 has 14 residues. CDR3: CASSYKNRVNEQFF. The DNA of the CDR3 is TGTGCCAGCAGTTATAAGAACAGGGTCAATGAGCAGTTCTTC.

V usage is TRBV29-1 and J usage is TRBJ2-1; 12 positions match TRBD2. V dropped 5 bases and J dropped 7; count of bases not matched to a gene: 6. The CDR3 is made up of 14 amino acids. In germline, CDR1 is SQVTM, CDR2 ANQGSEA. CDR3 residues: CSVLLAGGLNEQFF. CDR3 nucleotide sequence: TGCAGCGTTCTACTAGCGGGAGGTCTAAATGAGCAGTTCTTC.

The J gene is TRBJ2-5, the V gene TRBV18; D may be TRBD1 (5 bases). The germline V and J ends were trimmed by 5 bases and 2 bases, with 9 bases remaining between them. The CDR3 sequence is 13 residues long. Germline V gene lookup returns CDR1 KGHSH and CDR2 LQKENI. Written as DNA, the CDR3 is TGTGCCAGCTCAAAGGGGCAGCAAGAGACCCAGTACTTC. The encoded protein is CASSKGQQETQYF.

CDR3 amino acids: CSVDPGGNSYEQYF. CDR3 DNA sequence: TGCAGCGTTGATCCAGGGGGGAACTCCTACGAGCAGTACTTC. The chain couples TRBV29-1 to TRBJ2-7; a weak D match, TRBD1 (7 bases). Germline V gene data show CDR1 as SQVTM and CDR2 as ANQGSEA. The CDR3 has 14 residues. V dropped 3 bases and J dropped 0 bases, with 12 bases sitting between them.

The chain has TRBV27 and TRBJ1-5; possibly TRBD1 for D (5 bases). The V gene lost 5 bases and the J gene lost 4 bases, with 15 bases spanning the gap. This CDR3 spans 15 amino acids. CDR1 and CDR2 from the germline V gene are MNHEY and SMNVEV (reference sequence). In DNA, the CDR3 is TGTGCCAGCAGTCCAGGGCAGGGCCTAAATCAGCCCCAGCATTTT. This gives the protein CASSPGQGLNQPQHF.

This clone was counted a single time. The V gene is TRBV7-2, the J gene TRBJ2-2; D ambiguous. The CDR3 length is 14 residues. CDR1 and CDR2 from the germline V gene are SGHTA and FQGNSA. The ends were cut back, 5 bases at V and 2 bases at J, with 9 bases in the middle. The DNA of the CDR3 is TGTGCCAGCAGCCCCTACCAAAACACCGGGGAGCTGTTTTTT. Protein sequence: CASSPYQNTGELFF.

This clone was detected a few times. This chain connects TRBV11-2 to TRBJ1-4; a possible D gene is TRBD1 (6 bases). V lost 2 bases, J lost 4 bases, and 11 bases lay in between. The CDR3 runs 15 residues. The germline gives CDR1 SGHAT, CDR2 FQNNGV. CDR3 protein: CASSLLRGGNEKLFF. CDR3 DNA: TGTGCCAGCAGCTTACTCAGGGGTGGTAATGAAAAACTGTTTTTT.

V is TRBV14 and J is TRBJ2-1, with 7 bases aligning to TRBD2. V lost 4 bases to trimming and J lost 0 bases; unmatched junction nucleotides: 6. CDR1 SGHDN and CDR2 FVKESK come from the germline V gene. The CDR3 covers 16 residues. The CDR3 protein is CASSPPGRASYNEQFF. The CDR3 DNA follows: TGTGCCAGCAGCCCGCCGGGGAGGGCCTCCTACAATGAGCAGTTCTTC. Full variable domain (rest looked up from reference TRBV14 and TRBJ2-1): EAGVTQFPSHSVIEKGQTVTLRCDPISGHDNLYWYRRVMGKEIKFLLHFVKESKQDESGMPNNRFLAERTGGTYSTLKVQPAELEDSGVYFCASSPPGRASYNEQFFGPGTRLTVL.

The chain employs TRBV5-4 and TRBJ2-3; 7 positions match TRBD2. Germline V gene sequence: CDR1 SGHNT, CDR2 YYREEE (reference sequence). The trim removed 3 bases at V and 4 bases at J, leaving 11 bases unmatched. This CDR3 spans 16 amino acids. The CDR3 DNA is TGTGCCAGCAGCTGGCGCGGCGGGGAGGGCCCAGATACGCAGTATTTT. Translation gives CASSWRGGEGPDTQYF.

The chain employs TRBV19 and TRBJ1-4; no clear D gene. The CDR3 covers 12 residues. The ends were cut back, 5 bases at V and 10 bases at J, with 11 bases in the middle. Germline V gene lookup returns CDR1 LNHDA and CDR2 SQIVND (reference sequence). The CDR3 reads CASSSRVRKLFF. CDR3 DNA sequence: TGTGCCAGTAGTTCTCGGGTCCGAAAACTGTTTTTT.

This rearrangement joins TRBV4-1 to TRBJ2-7; 8 bases are a match to TRBD2. Germline-derived CDR1 and CDR2 are MGHRA and YSYEKL. V shed 0 bases and J 3 bases; nucleotides not matched to a gene: 7. CDR3 length equals 16 residues. As DNA, the CDR3 is TGCGCCAGCAGCCAAGATTGGCGGGGGGTACGCTACGAGCAGTACTTC. It yields the protein CASSQDWRGVRYEQYF.

The chain recombines TRBV5-1 with TRBJ2-1, with D possibly being TRBD1 (6 bases). Germline values: CDR1 SGHRS, CDR2 YFSETQ. Trimming shortened V by 0 bases and J by 15 bases, and 22 bases separated the two germline ends. CDR3 length: 15 amino acids. CDR3 protein: CASSLGLGASTPLFF. For the CDR3, the DNA is TGCGCCAGCAGCTTGGGTTTGGGGGCCTCGACTCCTCTGTTCTTC.

The V and J genes are TRBV7-9 and TRBJ2-7, with TRBD1 as a possible D gene (6 bases). Trimming cost V 8 bases and J 2 bases, with 25 bases left between them. CDR3 length: 17 residues. CDR1 SEHNR and CDR2 FQNEAQ come from the germline V gene (reference sequence). The CDR3 reads CASAGVLPGSSPYEQYF. CDR3 nucleotides: TGTGCCAGCGCAGGGGTCCTCCCAGGGAGTTCGCCCTACGAGCAGTACTTC. Together with reference TRBV7-9 and TRBJ2-7, the CDR3 gives the full variable domain: DTGVSQNPRHKITKRGQNVTFRCDPISEHNRLYWYRQTLGQGPEFLTYFQNEAQLEKSRLLSDRFSAERPKGSFSTLEIQRTEQGDSAMYLCASAGVLPGSSPYEQYFGPGTRLTVT.

This chain connects TRBV9 to TRBJ2-1; D is possibly TRBD1 (5 bases). Germline lookup yields CDR1 SGDLS and CDR2 YYNGEE. V was pared by 0 bases and J by 0 bases, with 19 bases between. CDR3 length: 19 amino acids. CDR3 sequence (DNA): TGTGCCAGCAGCGTAGTGGCAGGGCCCCCGTTAAGCTCCTACAATGAGCAGTTCTTC. Translated, it gives CASSVVAGPPLSSYNEQFF.

This clone was seen a single time. The rearrangement joins TRBV29-1 to TRBJ2-7; unclear D gene. The CDR3 totals 13 residues. The V end lost 4 bases, the J end lost 6 bases, and 16 bases lay between the germline ends. Germline V gene lookup returns CDR1 SQVTM and CDR2 ANQGSEA. CDR3 nucleotides: TGCAGCGTTGTTAGCCCCAGATGGCCCGAGCAGTACTTC. As protein: CSVVSPRWPEQYF.

The V gene is TRBV28, the J gene TRBJ1-2; 8 nucleotides match TRBD1. V shed 6 bases, J shed 7 bases, and the junction held 10 bases outside the gene matches. In germline, CDR1 is MDHEN, CDR2 SYDVKM. CDR3 length equals 14 residues. In nucleotides, the CDR3 is TGTGCCAGCAGCAGCGGGCAGGGGGCTCGTGGCTACACCTTC. Protein sequence: CASSSGQGARGYTF.

V is TRBV18 and J is TRBJ2-5, with 7 bases aligning to TRBD1. In germline, CDR1 is KGHSH, CDR2 LQKENI. CDR3 length: 13 amino acids. With V trimmed by 4 bases and J by 6 bases, 5 bases remained unmatched. CDR3 in DNA: TGTGCCAGCTCACTGGACAGGAAAAAGACCCAGTACTTC. This sequence encodes CASSLDRKKTQYF.

J is TRBJ2-5 and V is TRBV29-1, with TRBD2 matching over 9 bases. The CDR3 length is 15 residues. V was clipped by 6 bases and J by 0 bases; unmatched bases: 8. Germline loops: CDR1 SQVTM, CDR2 ANQGSEA. The CDR3 coding sequence is TGCAGCGTCCTTCTAGCGGGAACGTACCAAGAGACCCAGTACTTC. It yields the protein CSVLLAGTYQETQYF.

On this clone: Sequence at one end of the junction differs from germline and may be a read error. This sequence joins TRBV7-7 and TRBJ2-1, with 9 bases fitting TRBD2. Germline CDR1 is SSHAT and CDR2 is FNYEAQ (reference sequence). The CDR3 is 15 amino acids. The DNA of the CDR3 is TGTGCTAGCAGCTATAGCGGGAGCTCCTACAATGAGCAGTTCTTC. Translation: CASSYSGSSYNEQFF. The variable domain in full, with the rest retrieved from reference TRBV7-7 and TRBJ2-1, is GAGVSQSPRYKVTKRGQDVTLRCDPISSHATLYWYQQALGQGPEFLTYFNYEAQPDKSGLPSDRFSAERPEGSISTLTIQRTEQRDSAMYRCASSYSGSSYNEQFFGPGTRLTVL.

The V gene is TRBV6-1, the J gene TRBJ2-5; D call uncertain. CDR1 is MNHNS, CDR2 SASEGT, per germline. V lost 0 bases to trimming and J lost 5 bases, with 4 bases between them. This CDR3 comprises 12 residues. The CDR3 DNA is TGTGCCAGCAGTGAAGCGCGGGAGACCCAGTACTTC. Residues: CASSEARETQYF.

The CDR3 here is CSCGQGNQPQHF. The CDR3 DNA is TGTTCCTGCGGACAGGGGAATCAGCCCCAGCATTTT. This chain uses TRBV7-9 with TRBJ1-5; TRBD1 agrees at 9 bases. The CDR3 has 12 amino acids. Germline loops: CDR1 SEHNR, CDR2 FQNEAQ (reference sequence).

CDR3 sequence reads: CASQEWGANEKLFF. For the CDR3, the DNA is TGTGCCAGCCAAGAATGGGGAGCTAATGAAAAACTGTTTTTT. The rearrangement uses TRBV6-5 and TRBJ1-4; D gene unclear. There are 14 residues in the CDR3. CDR1 is MNHEY and CDR2 is SVGAGI in the germline V gene. V lost 8 bases, J lost 3 bases, and 13 bases lay in between.

The chain carries TRBV7-9 and TRBJ1-1, with 7 bases fitting TRBD1. V gave up 8 bases and J gave up 1 base; unmatched junction bases: 1. The CDR3 sequence is 12 residues long. The germline CDR1 and CDR2 sequences are SEHNR and FQNEAQ (reference sequence). As DNA, the CDR3 is TGTGCCAGCTACAGGGGGAACACTGAAGCTTTCTTT. Protein sequence: CASYRGNTEAFF.